Listed here is a single TCR beta chain. The data derive from a study of blood T cell repertoires in COVID-19. Here immunoSEQ multiplex PCR was the method, and the copy in TCRdb shows in-frame clones only, minus some. The sample has about 220,000 clones, roughly 80% seen once. V lost 5 bases and J lost 3; bases outside the gene matches: 8. This CDR3 comprises 16 residues. Germline V gene sequence: CDR1 LNHDA, CDR2 SQIVND (reference sequence). The chain combines TRBV19 with TRBJ1-5; TRBD1 matches at 9 bases. This sequence was found in an older woman with COVID-19, enrolled during active disease. The sequenced sample consisted of peripheral blood. As DNA, the CDR3 is TGTGCCAGTAGTCCTCCGGGACAGGGCTACAATCAGCCCCAGCATTTT. It is translated as CASSPPGQGYNQPQHF.